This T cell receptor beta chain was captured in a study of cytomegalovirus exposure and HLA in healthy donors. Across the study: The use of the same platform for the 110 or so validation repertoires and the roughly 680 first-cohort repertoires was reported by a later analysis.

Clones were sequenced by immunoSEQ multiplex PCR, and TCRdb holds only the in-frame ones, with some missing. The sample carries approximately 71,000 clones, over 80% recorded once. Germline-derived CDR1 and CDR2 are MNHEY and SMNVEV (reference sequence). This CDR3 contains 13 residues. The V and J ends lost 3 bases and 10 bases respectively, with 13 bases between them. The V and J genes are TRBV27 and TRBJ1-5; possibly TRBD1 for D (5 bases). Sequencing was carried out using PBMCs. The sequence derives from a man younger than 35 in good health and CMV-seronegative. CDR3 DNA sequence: TGTGCCAGCAGTTTCGACAGCAATCTTCCCCAGCATTTT. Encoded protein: CASSFDSNLPQHF.